One and the same sample provided the 2 T cell receptor beta chains below, sequenced in a study of blood T cell repertoires in COVID-19. The method was immunoSEQ multiplex PCR; TCRdb's version includes in-frame clones alone and lacks a portion of them. The sample shows 150,000 to 250,000 clones, approximately 82% of them seen only once. The sample taken for sequencing was peripheral blood. These receptors were taken from a human donor with acute or convalescent COVID-19. The donor label of this sample is uncertain.

The chain couples TRBV30 to TRBJ2-3; TRBD2 matches at 11 bases. The CDR3 spans 15 residues. The germline CDR1 and CDR2 sequences are GTSNPN and SVGIG (reference sequence). J was trimmed by 0 bases and V by 3 bases; bases with no gene match: 2. CDR3 sequence reads: CAWSGLAGSTDTQYF. In DNA form, the CDR3 reads TGTGCCTGGAGCGGACTAGCGGGCAGCACAGATACGCAGTATTTT.

The chain's CDR3 is CAVRDRGDTQYF. Here the CDR3 DNA reads TGTGCCGTCCGGGACAGGGGTGATACGCAGTATTTT. The chain employs TRBV10-3 and TRBJ2-3; 10 positions agree with TRBD1. This CDR3 comprises 12 residues. The germline CDR1 and CDR2 sequences are ENHRY and SYGVKD. Losses at the gene ends were 11 bases for V and 6 bases for J; bases not matched to a gene: 5.